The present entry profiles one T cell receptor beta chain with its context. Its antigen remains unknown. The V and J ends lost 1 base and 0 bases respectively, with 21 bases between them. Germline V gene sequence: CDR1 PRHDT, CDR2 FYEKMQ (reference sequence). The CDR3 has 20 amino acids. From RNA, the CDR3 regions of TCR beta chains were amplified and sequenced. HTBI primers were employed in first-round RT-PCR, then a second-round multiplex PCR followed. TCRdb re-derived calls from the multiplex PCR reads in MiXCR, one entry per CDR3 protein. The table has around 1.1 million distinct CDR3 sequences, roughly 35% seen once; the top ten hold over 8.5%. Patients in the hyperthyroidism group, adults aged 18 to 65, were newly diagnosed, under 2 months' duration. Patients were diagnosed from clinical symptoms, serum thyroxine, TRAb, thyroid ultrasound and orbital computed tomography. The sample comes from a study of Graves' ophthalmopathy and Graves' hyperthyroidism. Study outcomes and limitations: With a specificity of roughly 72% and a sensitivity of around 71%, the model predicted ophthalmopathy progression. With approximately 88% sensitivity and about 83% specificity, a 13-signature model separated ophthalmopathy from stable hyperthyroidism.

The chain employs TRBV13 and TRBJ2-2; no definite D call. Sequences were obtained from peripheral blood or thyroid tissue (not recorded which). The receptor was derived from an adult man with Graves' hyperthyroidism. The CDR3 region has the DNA TGTGCCAGCAGCTTAGAAGGTTGGTTGCAGAGTACAGCGAACACCGGGGAGCTGTTTTTT. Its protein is CASSLEGWLQSTANTGELFF.